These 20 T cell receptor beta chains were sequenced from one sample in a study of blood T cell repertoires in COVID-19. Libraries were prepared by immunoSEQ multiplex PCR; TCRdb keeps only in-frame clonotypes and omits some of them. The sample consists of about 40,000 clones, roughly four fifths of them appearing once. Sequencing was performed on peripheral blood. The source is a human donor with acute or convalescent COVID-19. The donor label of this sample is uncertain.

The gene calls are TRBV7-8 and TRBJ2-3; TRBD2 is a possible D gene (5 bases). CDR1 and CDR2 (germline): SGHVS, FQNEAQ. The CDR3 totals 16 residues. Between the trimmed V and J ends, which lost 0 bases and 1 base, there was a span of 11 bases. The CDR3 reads CASSLARVWGTDTQYF. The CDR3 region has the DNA TGTGCCAGCAGCTTAGCGAGGGTTTGGGGCACAGATACGCAGTATTTT.

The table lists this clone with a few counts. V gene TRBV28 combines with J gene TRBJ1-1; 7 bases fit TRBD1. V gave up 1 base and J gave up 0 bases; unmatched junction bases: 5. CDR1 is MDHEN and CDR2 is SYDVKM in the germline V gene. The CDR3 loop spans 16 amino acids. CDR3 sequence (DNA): TGTGCCAGCAGTTTATTGACAGGGCCCATGAACACTGAAGCTTTCTTT. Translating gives CASSLLTGPMNTEAFF.

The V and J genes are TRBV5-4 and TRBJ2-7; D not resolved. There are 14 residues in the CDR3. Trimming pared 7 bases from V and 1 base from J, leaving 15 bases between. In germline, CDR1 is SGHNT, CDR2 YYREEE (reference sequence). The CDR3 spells CASSASTRSYEQYF. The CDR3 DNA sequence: TGTGCCAGCTCCGCCTCAACGCGGTCCTACGAGCAGTACTTC.

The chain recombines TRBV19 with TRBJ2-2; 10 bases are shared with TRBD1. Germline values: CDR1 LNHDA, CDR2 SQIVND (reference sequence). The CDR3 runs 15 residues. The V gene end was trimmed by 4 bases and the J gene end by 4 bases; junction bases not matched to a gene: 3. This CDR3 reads CASSTGQGTTGELFF. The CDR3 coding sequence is TGTGCCAGTAGTACGGGACAGGGGACCACCGGGGAGCTGTTTTTT. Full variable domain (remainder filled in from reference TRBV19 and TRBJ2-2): DGGITQSPKYLFRKEGQNVTLSCEQNLNHDAMYWYRQDPGQGLRLIYYSQIVNDFQKGDIAEGYSVSREKKESFPLTVTSAQKNPTAFYLCASSTGQGTTGELFFGEGSRLTVL.

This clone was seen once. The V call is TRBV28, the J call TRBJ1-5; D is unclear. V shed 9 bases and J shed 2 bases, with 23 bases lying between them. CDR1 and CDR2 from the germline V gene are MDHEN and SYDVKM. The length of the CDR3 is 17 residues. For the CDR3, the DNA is TGTGCCAGTGAGTACCAAGTCTTCGGAGACCGCAATCAGCCCCAGCATTTT. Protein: CASEYQVFGDRNQPQHF.

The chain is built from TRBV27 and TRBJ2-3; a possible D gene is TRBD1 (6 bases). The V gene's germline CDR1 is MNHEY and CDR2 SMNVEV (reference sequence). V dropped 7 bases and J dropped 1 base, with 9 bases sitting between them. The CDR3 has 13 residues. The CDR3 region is CASNRAGTDTQYF. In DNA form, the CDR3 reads TGTGCCAGCAACAGGGCCGGCACAGATACGCAGTATTTT.

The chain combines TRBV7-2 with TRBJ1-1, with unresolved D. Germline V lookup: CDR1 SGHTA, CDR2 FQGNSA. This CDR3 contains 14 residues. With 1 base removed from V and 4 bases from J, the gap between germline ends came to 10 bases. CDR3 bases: TGTGCCAGCAGCTTAGACCGAGAGTTCACTGAAGCTTTCTTT. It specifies CASSLDREFTEAFF.

CDR3 amino acids: CASSSRESVYEQYF. The DNA of the CDR3 is TGTGCCAGCAGTTCTAGGGAGTCGGTCTACGAGCAGTACTTC. This chain uses TRBV6-5 with TRBJ2-7, with D maybe TRBD2 (5 bases). The V gene's germline CDR1 is MNHEY and CDR2 SVGAGI. Trimming cost V 4 bases and J 3 bases, with 13 bases left between them. The CDR3 covers 14 residues.

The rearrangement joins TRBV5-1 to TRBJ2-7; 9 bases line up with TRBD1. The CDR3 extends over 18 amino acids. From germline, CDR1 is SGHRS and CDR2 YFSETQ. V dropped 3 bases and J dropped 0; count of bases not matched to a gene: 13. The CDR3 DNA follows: TGCGCCAGCAGCTCTTTGCCGGGACAGGGAACGAGCTCCTACGAGCAGTACTTC. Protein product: CASSSLPGQGTSSYEQYF.

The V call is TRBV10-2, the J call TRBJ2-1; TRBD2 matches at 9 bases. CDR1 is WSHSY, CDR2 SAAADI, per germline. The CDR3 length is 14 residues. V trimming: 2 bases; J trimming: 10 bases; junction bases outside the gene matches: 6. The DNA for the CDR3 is TGCGCCAGCAGTGAGGGGCGGGAGGGCCACGAGCAGTTCTTC. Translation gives CASSEGREGHEQFF.

CDR3: CASSSTPGGDTGELFF. In DNA form, the CDR3 reads TGCGCCAGCAGCTCGACCCCGGGCGGGGACACCGGGGAGCTGTTTTTT. The chain has TRBV5-1 and TRBJ2-2, with a tentative D call TRBD2 (6 bases). This CDR3 contains 16 residues. The V gene lost 3 bases and the J gene lost 3 bases, with 15 bases spanning the gap. Per germline, CDR1 SGHRS and CDR2 YFSETQ.

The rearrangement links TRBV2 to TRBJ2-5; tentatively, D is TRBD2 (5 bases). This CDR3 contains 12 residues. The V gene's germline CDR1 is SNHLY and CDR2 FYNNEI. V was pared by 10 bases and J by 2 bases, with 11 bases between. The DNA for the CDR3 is TGTGCCAACCTGGGAGCTCAAGAGACCCAGTACTTC. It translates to CANLGAQETQYF.

The CDR3 is CSASGVLSHDEQYF. As DNA, the CDR3 is TGCAGTGCTAGTGGTGTACTATCTCATGACGAGCAGTACTTC. The chain links TRBV20-1 to TRBJ2-7; D not resolved. V lost 3 bases to trimming and J lost 5 bases, with 17 bases between them. Looked up from germline, CDR1 is DFQATT and CDR2 is SNEGSKA (reference sequence). CDR3 size: 14 residues.

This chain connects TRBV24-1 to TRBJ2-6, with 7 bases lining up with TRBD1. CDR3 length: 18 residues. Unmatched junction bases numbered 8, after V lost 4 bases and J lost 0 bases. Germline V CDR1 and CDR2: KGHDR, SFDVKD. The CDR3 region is CATSDPLDRISGANVLTF. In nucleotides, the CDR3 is TGTGCCACCAGTGACCCATTGGACAGGATCTCTGGGGCCAACGTCCTGACTTTC.

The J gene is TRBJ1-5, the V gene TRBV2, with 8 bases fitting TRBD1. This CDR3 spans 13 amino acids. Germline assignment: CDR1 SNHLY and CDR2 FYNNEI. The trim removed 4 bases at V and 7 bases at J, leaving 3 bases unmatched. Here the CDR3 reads CASSAGGWQPQHF. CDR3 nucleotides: TGTGCCAGCAGTGCAGGGGGCTGGCAGCCCCAGCATTTT.

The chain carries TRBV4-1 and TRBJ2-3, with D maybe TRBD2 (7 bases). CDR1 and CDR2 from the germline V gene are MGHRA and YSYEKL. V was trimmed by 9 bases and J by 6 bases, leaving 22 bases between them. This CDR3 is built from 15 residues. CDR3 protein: CASKPAPGGGDTQYF. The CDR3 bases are TGCGCCAGTAAACCGGCACCGGGGGGCGGTGATACGCAGTATTTT.

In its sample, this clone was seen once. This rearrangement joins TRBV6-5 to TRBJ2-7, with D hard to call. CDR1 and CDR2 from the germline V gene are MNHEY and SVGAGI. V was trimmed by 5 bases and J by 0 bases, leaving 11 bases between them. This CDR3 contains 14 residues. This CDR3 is CASSTLTSSYEQYF. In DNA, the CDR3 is TGTGCCAGCAGTACATTGACAAGCTCCTACGAGCAGTACTTC.

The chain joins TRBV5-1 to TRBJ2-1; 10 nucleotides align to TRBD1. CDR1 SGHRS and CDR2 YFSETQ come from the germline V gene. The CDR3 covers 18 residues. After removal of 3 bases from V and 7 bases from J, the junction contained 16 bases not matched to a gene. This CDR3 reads CASSSGLGLGQGKNEQFF. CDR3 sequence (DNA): TGCGCCAGCAGCTCGGGCCTGGGGTTGGGACAGGGGAAGAATGAGCAGTTCTTC.

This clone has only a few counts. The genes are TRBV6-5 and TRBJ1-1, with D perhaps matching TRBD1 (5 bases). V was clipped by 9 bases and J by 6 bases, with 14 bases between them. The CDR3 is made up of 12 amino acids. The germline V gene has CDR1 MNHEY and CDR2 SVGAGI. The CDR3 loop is CASQGPNAEAFF. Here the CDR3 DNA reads TGTGCCAGTCAGGGCCCTAACGCTGAAGCTTTCTTT.

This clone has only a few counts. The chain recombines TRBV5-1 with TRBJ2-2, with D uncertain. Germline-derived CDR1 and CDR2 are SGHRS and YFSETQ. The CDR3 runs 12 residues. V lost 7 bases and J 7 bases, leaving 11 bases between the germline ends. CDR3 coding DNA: TGCGCCAGCGTGGCCGGCGGCGGGGAGCTGTTTTTT. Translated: CASVAGGGELFF.